A selection of T cell receptor beta chains follows, all from one sample in a study of T cell changes during pregnancy in multiple sclerosis. Clones were read by immunoSEQ multiplex PCR, and TCRdb kept only the in-frame ones, dropping some. This table has tens of thousands of clones, 90% appearing once. Source: peripheral blood, taken in the third trimester of pregnancy. The receptor set was obtained from a female donor with multiple sclerosis, enrolled in a pregnancy study. Each CDR3 is given with its conserved first and last residue. The order of the fields is D gene, J gene, clone size, V gene, CDR3 protein, CDR3 DNA. D genes are given only for firm matches. The listing skips clone size in some rows; elsewhere it reads once, few, many or a size class.

TRBD1 TRBJ1-1 NA TRBV4-3 CASRQTRGQSRNTEAFF TGCGCCAGCAGGCAAACCAGGGGGCAAAGTAGGAACACTGAAGCTTTCTTT
NA TRBJ1-3 few TRBV4-2 CASSQATGFSGNTIYF TGTGCCAGCAGCCAAGCGACAGGCTTCTCTGGAAACACCATATATTTT
TRBD2 TRBJ2-3 NA TRBV9 CASSLAGEADTQYF TGTGCCAGCAGCTTAGCGGGGGAGGCAGATACGCAGTATTTT
NA TRBJ1-5 NA TRBV7-9 CASSFGNDQPQHF TGTGCCAGCAGCTTCGGTAATGATCAGCCCCAGCATTTT
NA TRBJ1-3 NA TRBV25-1 CASSESSGTPRLEGTIYF TGTGCCAGCAGTGAATCCTCCGGGACACCTCGACTCGAGGGCACCATATATTTT
NA TRBJ2-7 NA TRBV27 CASSGGSSYEQYF TGTGCCAGCAGCGGGGGTAGCTCCTACGAGCAGTACTTC
TRBD2 TRBJ2-5 NA TRBV5-1 CASSLGSGGFSEETQYF TGCGCCAGCAGCTTGGGTAGCGGGGGGTTCTCCGAAGAGACCCAGTACTTC
NA TRBJ1-1 NA TRBV9 CASSVISQGEAFF TGTGCCAGCAGCGTAATATCACAGGGCGAAGCTTTCTTT
NA TRBJ2-1 NA TRBV19 CASSSRVREQFF TGTGCCAGTAGCAGTCGGGTCCGTGAGCAGTTCTTC
NA TRBJ2-7 NA TRBV19 CASSTSGQTEQYF TGTGCCAGTAGTACCTCGGGACAAACTGAGCAGTACTTC
TRBD1 TRBJ1-5 NA TRBV11-2 CARTLEEQGKGSNQPQHF TGTGCCAGGACCTTAGAGGAACAGGGGAAGGGTAGCAATCAGCCCCAGCATTTT
TRBD2 TRBJ2-7 NA TRBV27 CASSLLRTSGVLYEQYF TGTGCCAGCAGTCTACTCAGGACTAGCGGGGTTCTCTACGAGCAGTACTTC
TRBD1 TRBJ2-5 NA TRBV7-7 CASSLGNRGAQETQYF TGTGCCAGCAGCTTAGGCAACAGGGGCGCCCAAGAGACCCAGTACTTC
NA TRBJ1-2 NA TRBV2 CASSDYTGLGTPSHYGYTF TGTGCCAGCAGTGATTACACCGGACTCGGGACACCAAGCCACTATGGCTACACCTTC
NA TRBJ1-5 NA TRBV19 CASTPGMYSNQPQHF TGTGCCAGTACTCCGGGTATGTATAGCAATCAGCCCCAGCATTTT
NA TRBJ1-4 NA TRBV2 CAAREPLATNEKLFF TGTGCCGCCCGGGAGCCACTTGCAACTAATGAAAAACTGTTTTTT
NA TRBJ2-7 NA TRBV7-8 CASSYNAGDEQYF TGTGCCAGCAGCTATAACGCCGGGGACGAGCAGTACTTC
NA TRBJ1-4 NA TRBV7-7 CASSMGPATNEKLFF TGTGCCAGCAGCATGGGGCCAGCAACTAATGAAAAACTGTTTTTT
TRBD1 TRBJ2-7 NA TRBV7-6 CASSYWTGYEQYF TGTGCCAGCAGCTACTGGACAGGGTACGAGCAGTACTTC
NA TRBJ1-4 NA TRBV2 CASRGLGNEKLFF TGTGCCAGCAGAGGCCTGGGCAATGAAAAACTGTTTTTT
NA TRBJ2-7 NA TRBV25-1 CASSGDFSYEQYF TGTGCCAGCAGTGGGGACTTCTCCTACGAGCAGTACTTC
TRBD2 TRBJ2-7 NA TRBV12-5 CASGLVLTGASGDYEQYF TGTGCTAGTGGTTTGGTACTAACGGGGGCTAGCGGGGACTACGAGCAGTACTTC
TRBD2 TRBJ2-3 NA TRBV7-2 CASRGLAGSTDTQYF TGTGCCAGCAGGGGTCTAGCGGGCAGCACAGATACGCAGTATTTT
TRBD1 TRBJ2-5 NA TRBV29-1 CSVEGGSGTVPQLYQETQYF TGCAGCGTTGAAGGCGGGTCTGGGACAGTTCCTCAATTGTACCAAGAGACCCAGTACTTC
TRBD1 TRBJ2-2 NA TRBV13 CASSPGQGKTGELFF TGTGCCAGCAGCCCCGGACAGGGGAAGACCGGGGAGCTGTTTTTT
NA TRBJ1-5 NA TRBV4-1 CASSQDGFGYQPQHF TGCGCCAGCAGCCAAGACGGGTTCGGATATCAGCCCCAGCATTTT
NA TRBJ2-4 NA TRBV7-9 CASSHTLGRNIQYF TGTGCCAGCAGCCATACCTTGGGCCGAAACATTCAGTACTTC
TRBD2 TRBJ2-7 once TRBV11-2 CASSPIGRAGSPYEQYF TGTGCCAGCAGCCCTATTGGGAGGGCGGGGTCCCCCTACGAGCAGTACTTC